This T cell receptor beta chain was identified in a study of early T cells in non-severe SARS-CoV-2 infection. Overall study context: Investigators sequenced bulk RNA drawn from unsorted whole blood, and chains remained unpaired. Regarding the study as a whole: The matching step, a VDJdb search, favored anti-spike CD8 responses and missed private and CD4 specificities.

Attached unique molecular identifiers marked individual cDNA molecules. TCRdb ran MiXCR on the 5' RACE reads and lists one entry per CDR3 protein. The sample has tens of thousands of distinct CDR3 sequences; about 5% are singletons. This clonotype appeared many times. Its antigen is undetermined. Germline trimming cut 1 base from V and 7 bases from J; bases unmatched to any gene: 17. This CDR3 comprises 20 residues. Germline CDR1 reads MGHRA; CDR2 reads YSYEKL. Sequenced: whole blood. V is TRBV4-1 and J is TRBJ1-6, with 9 bases identical to TRBD1. This receptor was obtained from an adult who was a healthcare worker with PCR-confirmed SARS-CoV-2 infection or an uninfected control (not recorded which). CDR3 sequence: CASSQVLGQGILNRNSPLHF. DNA for the CDR3: TGCGCCAGCAGCCAAGTTTTGGGACAGGGCATTTTAAATAGGAATTCACCCCTCCACTTT.